The entry below gives a single T cell receptor (beta chain) sequence along with its context. Original methodology: The authors estimated nucleated cell counts from reference gene primer amplification. Clones were read by immunoSEQ multiplex PCR, and TCRdb kept only the in-frame ones, dropping some. The D gene and trimming were derived from the DNA, and the V and J assignments and clone size from that table. The profile shows 140,000 to 150,000 clones, about nine tenths of them singletons. The V gene lost 0 bases and the J gene lost 0 bases, with 6 bases spanning the gap. The CDR3 spans 14 residues. Germline V CDR1 and CDR2: ENHRY, SYGVKD. The sample belongs to a study of blood T cell repertoires in COVID-19. For the study at large: The United States, Italy and Spain provided the acute and convalescent COVID-19 samples. Sources were T cells, B-cell-depleted T cells, or PBMCs; the material itself was cDNA or gDNA.

The TCR comes from a human donor in a cohort sampled during active COVID-19. This chain uses TRBV10-3 with TRBJ2-7; D is possibly TRBD1 (5 bases). Sequenced input: peripheral blood. The CDR3 bases are TGTGCCATCAGTGAGTCGACAGTCTCCTACGAGCAGTACTTC. Its translation: CAISESTVSYEQYF.